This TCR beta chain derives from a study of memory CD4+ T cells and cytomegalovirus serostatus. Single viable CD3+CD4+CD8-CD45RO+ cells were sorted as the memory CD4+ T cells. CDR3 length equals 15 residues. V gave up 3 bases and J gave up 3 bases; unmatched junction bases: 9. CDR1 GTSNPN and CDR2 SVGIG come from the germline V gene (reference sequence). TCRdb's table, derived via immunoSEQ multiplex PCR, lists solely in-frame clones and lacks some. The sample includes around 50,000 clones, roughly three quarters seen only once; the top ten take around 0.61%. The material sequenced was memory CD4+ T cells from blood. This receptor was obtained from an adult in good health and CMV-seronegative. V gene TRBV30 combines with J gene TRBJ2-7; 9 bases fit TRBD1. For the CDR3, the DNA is TGTGCCTGGAGCCTCAGACAGGGGGGTAACTACGAGCAGTACTTC. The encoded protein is CAWSLRQGGNYEQYF.